This T cell receptor beta chain is from a study of blood T cell repertoires in COVID-19 (dated by TCRdb to between 2020 and 2021). For the wider study: Samples covering the acute and convalescent phases of COVID-19 were provided by collaborators in the United States, Italy and Spain. The dataset comprised deeply sampled blood TCRbeta repertoires from subjects exposed to, actively infected with, or recovered from COVID-19. The repertoires were released in a freely available public database meant as a resource for research on the immune response to SARS-CoV-2. A de-identified subject ID, COVID-19 status, age in years and sex were almost always included in the sample metadata. HLA class I and class II types, where available, came from metadata supplied by the sample provider rather than from assay-based typing. Samples were obtained from the ongoing ImmuneRACE study (first 160 participants) and from over 1,000 subjects provided by 6 global collaborators. The material from the prospective study consisted of cDNA or gDNA derived from T cells, B-cell-depleted T cells, or PBMCs.

About this clone itself: Its antigen is unknown. No much larger clone is present one base from it, and per-base qualities are unavailable.

The immunoSEQ Assay, a bias-controlled multiplex PCR, was used to amplify TCRbeta CDR3 regions from genomic DNA. On the study's bioinformatics: Nucleated cell counts per sample were estimated from amplification of reference gene primers within the assay. To quantify the absolute abundance of each unique TCRbeta CDR3 rearrangement, sequence reads were collapsed and filtered. Productive Simpson clonality was computed per sample as the square root of Simpson's diversity index over productive rearrangements. TCRdb carries this immuneACCESS record with in-frame sequences only. Its versions omit some clonotypes, under half of them owing to an unresolved V gene in the studies checked, with the rest unexplained. That table supplies the V and J calls and clone size; D and trimming were determined from the DNA. This sample gives about 530,000 clones in total; roughly 89% of them show up just once. Roughly 8.3% of the sample lies in the top ten.

At one collaborating source in Seattle, patients were enrolled during active infection and were followed longitudinally through the course of disease. The collaborating institutions used their own protocols to collect whole blood in K2EDTA tubes. For TCRbeta analysis, collaborators shipped samples as frozen whole blood, isolated PBMCs, or DNA extracted from either of those sample types. Compared with germline, V lacks 6 bases and J lacks 3 bases; bases without a gene match: 1. The germline V gene supplies CDR1 MDHEN and CDR2 SYDVKM. From the cysteine up to the phenylalanine, the CDR3 has a length of 12 residues. Only the CDR3 region is kept as DNA, spanning 36 bases read in frame from base 1. What the study reported, not specific to this receptor: The quantity of clinical and demographic metadata differed by source and by participant and was supplied without curation.

The chain is made from TRBV28 and TRBJ1-1, with TRBD1 matching 7 junction bases. Sequencing input: peripheral blood. This sequence was found in a woman between 45 and 65 years old with COVID-19, enrolled during active disease. The CDR3 corresponds to CASRQGHTEAFF. The DNA sequence follows: TGTGCCAGCAGACAGGGGCACACTGAAGCTTTCTTT.